This TCR beta chain was captured in a study of Ad26.COV2.S vaccination and SARS-CoV-2 variants. As concerns this clone: Its specificity is unknown.

Sequenced by immunoSEQ multiplex PCR; TCRdb stores in-frame clones only, minus some. The sample holds about 350,000 clones; about 90% are singletons and the top ten take roughly 3.9%. Broader study findings: Following vaccination, spike-specific CD8+ and CD4+ T cell responses reportedly exhibited substantial breadth. Recipients of either vaccine or placebo displayed similar breadth of non-spike TCRs. Total T cell responses were possibly underestimated by TCR breadth and depth analyses.

The sample in question was peripheral blood, obtained after recovery from COVID-19. This receptor was taken from a human donor who had recovered from COVID-19.

CDR3 loop: CASGTGIEAFF. The CDR3 region has the DNA TGTGCCAGCGGGACAGGTATAGAAGCTTTCTTT. The chain is built from TRBV2 and TRBJ1-1; 8 positions match TRBD1. The CDR3 contains 11 residues. Trimming took 8 bases from V and 8 from J; bases not matched to a gene: 4. Germline V CDR1 and CDR2: SNHLY, FYNNEI.